A single count supports the clone carrying this T cell receptor beta chain. What it binds is unknown. The PCR contained 60 Vbeta and 13 Jbeta primers. Clones were sequenced by immunoSEQ multiplex PCR, and TCRdb holds only the in-frame ones, with some missing. The sample includes 95,000 to 100,000 clones, around 81% seen only once; the top ten take under 4.5%. This sample was taken from a study of cytomegalovirus exposure and HLA in healthy donors. General study findings and limits: With further analysis later on, most CMV-associated TCR beta chains appeared HLA-restricted.

The CDR3 covers 11 residues. V lost 10 bases to trimming and J lost 3 bases; unmatched junction nucleotides: 3. The germline V gene encodes CDR1 SNHLY and CDR2 FYNNEI. The receptor's source is a female donor in good health and CMV-seropositive. The chain joins TRBV2 to TRBJ2-7, with TRBD2 identical over 7 bases. The sequencing input was PBMCs. The CDR3: CAIGRDYEQYF. The CDR3, as DNA: TGTGCCATTGGGAGGGACTACGAGCAGTACTTC.